This T cell receptor (beta chain) was profiled in a study of molecular identifiers for immune sequencing clone quantification. Notes on the study in general: Jurkat TCR RNA spiked in from one cell reportedly remained identifiable amid some 950,000 naive cells. Among effectors, clones above 20 RNA copies held over 98% of molecules; among naive cells, under 1%.

Notes on this clonotype: The antigen is not known.

CDR1 and CDR2 (germline): PRHDT, FYEKMQ (reference sequence). The CDR3 runs 12 residues. The germline V and J ends were trimmed by 2 bases and 5 bases, with 7 bases remaining between them. TCRdb ran MiXCR on the PCR reads and lists one entry per CDR3 protein. The table shows 65,000 or so distinct CDR3 sequences, with approximately 18% occurring only once. The sequence was obtained from a human donor in good health. Some libraries in this study had Jurkat cell RNA spiked in. Material for sequencing was naive CD8+ T cells from blood, with Jurkat cell RNA spiked in. As for subset: FACS-sorted CD8+CD4-CCR7+CD45RA+ naive T cells. The V gene is TRBV13, the J gene TRBJ2-7, with D uncertain. The CDR3 reads CASSLTGHEQYF. CDR3 nucleotide sequence: TGTGCCAGCAGCTTAACGGGCCACGAGCAGTACTTC.